This T cell receptor beta chain was profiled in a study of siplizumab effects on memory and regulatory T cells. Deletions cut 6 bases from V and 5 bases from J, with 13 bases between. The CDR3 runs to 13 residues. From germline, CDR1 is MNHEY and CDR2 SVGAGI. Broader study findings: Tregs that proliferated in siplizumab cultures did not have their suppressive function confirmed. Siplizumab significantly brought down the alloreactive sequences that trace back to unstimulated CD4+ memory cells. Naive T cells looked more diverse than memory cells, and they looked like major contributors to the alloresponse.

Profiling relied on immunoSEQ multiplex PCR, and the TCRdb table lists in-frame clones only, not all of them. Of about 87,000 clones listed, just under 90% were seen once; the top ten hold roughly 14%. A note on this clone: What it binds is not known.

This chain connects TRBV6-5 to TRBJ2-5; the D is unclear. Sample: CD4+ T cells sorted from blood. This TCR came from a human donor in good health. The CDR3 reads CASSTRAAETQYF. CDR3 nucleotide sequence: TGTGCCAGCAGCACCCGTGCTGCTGAGACCCAGTACTTC.